The clone carrying this T cell receptor (beta chain) was seen many times. Its cognate antigen is unknown. RNA transcripts yielded amplified TCR beta CDR3 regions. The primer set for the first-round RT-PCR of the TCR CDR3 was HTBI. TCRdb reprocessed the multiplex PCR reads with MiXCR, giving one entry per CDR3 protein. The repertoire consists of over 500,000 distinct CDR3 sequences, with around 16% occurring once and the leading ten covering 25% to 35%. In the ophthalmopathy cohort, Clinical Activity Score was at least 3, NOSPECS grade at least 4, and duration under 3 months. The authors obtained PBMCs from 10 ml of fresh peripheral blood. The data derive from a study of T cells in Graves' hyperthyroidism and ophthalmopathy. This CDR3 contains 16 residues. Per the germline V gene, CDR1 is DFQATT and CDR2 is SNEGSKA (reference sequence). J lost 1 base, V lost 0 bases, and 6 bases had no gene match. Study-level points and caveats: Stable hyperthyroidism was separated from ophthalmopathy by a model based on 13 V-J features. Most thyroid clonotypes with frequency above 0.001 were detected in blood.

The sequenced sample was blood. The sequence was collected from a woman in her twenties or thirties with Graves' ophthalmopathy. V and J are TRBV20-1 and TRBJ2-5; TRBD2 agrees at 9 bases. CDR3 residues: CSARDRFSGSQETQYF. CDR3 nucleotide sequence: TGCAGTGCTAGAGATAGGTTTAGCGGGAGCCAAGAGACCCAGTACTTC.